This T cell receptor beta chain was recovered during a study of shared clonotypes between healthy human individuals. Repertoires were generated with immunoSEQ multiplex PCR, while TCRdb's copy carries only in-frame clones and drops some. The repertoire includes a few million clones, about 90% of them detected once, and 0.37% sits in the top ten. V gave up 0 bases and J gave up 4 bases; unmatched junction bases: 2. Germline V gives CDR1 SGHRS, CDR2 YFSETQ. This CDR3 spans 14 amino acids. Notes on this clone: Other DNA sequences of this sample code for an identical CDR3.

The chain uses TRBV5-1 and TRBJ2-3; 7 bases are a match to TRBD1. This clonotype was obtained from a man younger than 30 in good health. Some clones in this sample may be carry-over from other donors' samples. The sample comprised naive CD4+ T cells from PBMCs. Subset defined: CD45RA+ positively selected. CDR3 region: CASSLAQGPDTQYF. The CDR3 nucleotides read TGCGCCAGCAGCTTGGCACAGGGGCCAGATACGCAGTATTTT. The whole variable domain, remainder taken from reference TRBV5-1 and TRBJ2-3, is KAGVTQTPRYLIKTRGQQVTLSCSPISGHRSVSWYQQTPGQGLQFLFEYFSETQRNKGNFPGRFSGRQFSNSRSEMNVSTLELGDSALYLCASSLAQGPDTQYFGPGTRLTVL.